This TCR beta chain was recovered during a study of T-cell reconstitution after alpha-beta-depleted transplantation in children. CDR1 is SGHVS, CDR2 FNYEAQ, per germline. The CDR3 covers 17 residues. V was trimmed by 0 bases and J by 4 bases, leaving 16 bases between them. The TCRbeta library was prepared with unique molecular identifiers. TCRdb re-derived calls from the PCR reads in MiXCR, one entry per CDR3 protein. The data contain around 600,000 distinct CDR3 sequences, roughly a tenth of them seen just once; the ten biggest clones take up 4%. This clonotype was counted at least ten times. The source is a human donor who donated a stem cell graft to a child with acute myeloid leukemia. The sequenced sample was PBMCs from the stem cell graft donor, obtained from the stem cell graft. V and J are TRBV7-6 and TRBJ1-5; D gene unclear. DNA of the CDR3: TGTGCCAGCAGCTTAGCTATCGGCCCCGAGGGTAATCAGCCCCAGCATTTT. Translating it yields CASSLAIGPEGNQPQHF.